Listed below are T cell receptor beta chains from one sample, sequenced in a study of patients and donors after allogeneic stem cell transplantation. TCRdb re-analysed the RT-PCR reads in MiXCR, keeping a single row per CDR3 protein. The table records 900,000 to 1,000,000 distinct CDR3 sequences, about 20% of them present only once. Sequencing was done on a sample of blood, either unsorted or a sorted T cell fraction (not recorded which). Every receptor here comes from a human donor who was either an allogeneic HSCT recipient or a stem cell or donor lymphocyte infusion donor (not recorded which). It is not recorded whose cells these are; they may come from a transplant donor. CDR3s include the opening cysteine and the closing phenylalanine or tryptophan. A D gene is named only where the DNA matches it firmly. Size is stated for part of the rows, as once, few or many counts, or as a class when the clone is expanded.

j_call v_call clone_size d_call cdr3_aa cdr3_nt
TRBJ1-1 TRBV7-3 many NA CASSTGQNTEAFF TGTGCCAGCAGCACAGGACAGAACACTGAAGCTTTCTTT
TRBJ2-1 TRBV12-3/TRBV12-4 many TRBD2 CASKSGGFNEQFF TGTGCCAGCAAATCGGGGGGGTTCAATGAGCAGTTCTTC
TRBJ1-2 TRBV29-1 NA NA CSVVMRFTGGYTF TGCAGCGTTGTCATGAGGTTTACAGGTGGCTACACCTTC
TRBJ2-5 TRBV5-1 few TRBD1 CASSAGTGGQETQYF TGCGCCAGCAGCGCGGGGACAGGGGGCCAAGAGACCCAGTACTTC
TRBJ2-1 TRBV6-2/TRBV6-3 few NA CASSYRDSRYNEQFF TGTGCCAGCAGTTACAGGGATAGTAGGTACAATGAGCAGTTCTTC
TRBJ2-1 TRBV9 few NA CASSAQLYNEQFF TGTGCCAGCAGCGCCCAGCTATACAATGAGCAGTTCTTC
TRBJ1-2 TRBV2 few NA CATWGFYGYTF TGTGCCACCTGGGGGTTTTATGGCTACACCTTC
TRBJ2-3 TRBV9 few TRBD2 CASSVGLAGRADTQYF TGTGCCAGCAGCGTGGGACTAGCGGGAAGGGCAGATACGCAGTATTTT
TRBJ1-1 TRBV7-2 NA NA CASSPERTEAFF TGTGCCAGCAGCCCCGAAAGGACTGAAGCTTTCTTT
TRBJ2-1 TRBV11-2 few NA CASSLDPAHEQFF TGTGCCAGCAGCTTAGACCCGGCCCATGAGCAGTTCTTC